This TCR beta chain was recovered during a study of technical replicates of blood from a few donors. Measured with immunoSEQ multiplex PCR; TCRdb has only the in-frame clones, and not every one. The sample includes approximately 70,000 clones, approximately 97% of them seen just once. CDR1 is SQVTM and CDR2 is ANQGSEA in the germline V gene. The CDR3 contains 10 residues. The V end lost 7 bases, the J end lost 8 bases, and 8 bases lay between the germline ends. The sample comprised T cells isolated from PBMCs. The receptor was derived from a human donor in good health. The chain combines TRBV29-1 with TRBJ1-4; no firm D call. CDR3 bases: TGCAGCGCTAGTAGCGAAAAACTGTTTTTT. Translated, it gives CSASSEKLFF.